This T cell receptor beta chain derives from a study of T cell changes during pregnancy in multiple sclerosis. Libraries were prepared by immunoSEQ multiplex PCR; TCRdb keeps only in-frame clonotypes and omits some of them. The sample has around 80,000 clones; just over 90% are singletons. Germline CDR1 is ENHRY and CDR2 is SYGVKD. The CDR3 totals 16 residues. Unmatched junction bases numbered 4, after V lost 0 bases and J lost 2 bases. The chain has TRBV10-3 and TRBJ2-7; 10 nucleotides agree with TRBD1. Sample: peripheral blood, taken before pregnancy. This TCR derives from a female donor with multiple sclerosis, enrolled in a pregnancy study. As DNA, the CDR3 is TGTGCCATCAGTGAGTCGGGACAGGGGCCCGCCTACGAGCAGTACTTC. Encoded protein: CAISESGQGPAYEQYF.